This TCR beta chain was profiled in a study of blood T cell repertoires in COVID-19. Overall study context: Donors in the United States, Italy and Spain gave samples during acute or convalescent COVID-19.

Individuals drawn from some 25 US areas were roughly 18 to 95 years old. Before being deemed recovered, Cohort 3 donors had two negative PCRs, clearance, or symptom resolution. Germline CDR1 and CDR2: LNHDA and SQIVND (reference sequence). Losses at the gene ends were 0 bases for V and 6 bases for J; bases not matched to a gene: 3. CDR3 length: 15 amino acids. Assay used: immunoSEQ multiplex PCR; TCRdb lists only in-frame clones, some missing. Counted here are 150,000 to 200,000 clones, 70% to 90% occurring once; the ten biggest clones make up less than 8%. This TCR was sampled from a woman aged 45 to 65 who had recovered from COVID-19. Source material: PBMCs or T cells enriched from blood (not recorded which). J is TRBJ1-5 and V is TRBV19; 9 nucleotides align to TRBD1. The CDR3 nucleotides are TGTGCCAGTAGTATAGAAGGGACAGGGTTTCAGCCCCAGCATTTT. Protein product: CASSIEGTGFQPQHF.